This entry describes one T cell receptor (beta chain). Its target is not known. This sample stems from a study of T cell responses to AZD1222 COVID-19 vaccine. Produced via immunoSEQ multiplex PCR; TCRdb's table is partial and in-frame only. The table shows over 20,000 clones, with over 75% occurring only once. Trimming took 6 bases from V and 6 from J; bases not matched to a gene: 4. This CDR3 contains 13 residues. From germline, CDR1 is ENHRY and CDR2 SYGVKD. Whole-study findings and limits: Repertoires were obtained only post-peak T cell response. Reportedly, close to half of spike-specific TCRs are directed against unmutated variant regions. Researchers report vaccine-associated CD4 TCRs spanning spike, with dominance at 160-218 and 743-854.

The chain combines TRBV10-3 with TRBJ1-2, with 10 bases identical to TRBD1. Source: peripheral blood, taken 28 days after the second AZD1222 dose. This receptor was obtained from an adult who received the AZD1222 COVID-19 vaccine. CDR3 nucleotide sequence: TGTGCCATCAGGGACAGGGGGTCTCATGGCTACACCTTC. This encodes CAIRDRGSHGYTF.